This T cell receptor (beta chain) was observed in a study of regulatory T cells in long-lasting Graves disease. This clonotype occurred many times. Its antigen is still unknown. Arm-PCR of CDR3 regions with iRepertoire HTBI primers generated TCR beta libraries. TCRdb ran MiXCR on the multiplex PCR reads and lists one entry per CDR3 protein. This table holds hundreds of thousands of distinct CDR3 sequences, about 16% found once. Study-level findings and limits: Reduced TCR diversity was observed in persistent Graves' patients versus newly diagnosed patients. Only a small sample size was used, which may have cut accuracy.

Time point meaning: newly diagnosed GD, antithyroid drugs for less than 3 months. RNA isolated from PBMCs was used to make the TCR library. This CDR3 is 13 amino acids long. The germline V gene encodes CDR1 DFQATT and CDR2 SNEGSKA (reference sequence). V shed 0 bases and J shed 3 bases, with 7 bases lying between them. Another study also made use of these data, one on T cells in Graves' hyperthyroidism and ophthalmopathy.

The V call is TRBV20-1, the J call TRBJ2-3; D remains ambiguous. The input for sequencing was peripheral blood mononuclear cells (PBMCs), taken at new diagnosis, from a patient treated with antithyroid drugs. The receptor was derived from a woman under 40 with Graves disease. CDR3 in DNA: TGCAGTGCTAGAGATCTGGTGACAGATACGCAGTATTTT. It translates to CSARDLVTDTQYF.